This TCR beta chain was recovered during a study of T cell responses to AZD1222 COVID-19 vaccine (dated by TCRdb to 2020 to 2022). Looking at the study overall: TCR sequencing was performed for 230 to 250 trial participants, of whom around 210 were given two doses of AZD1222 and some 26 were given two doses of MenACWY control vaccine. Enrollment into the trials was organized by age into subgroups of 18-55, 56-69 and 70-plus years, and those subgroups contained about 150, 27 and 61 TCR-sequenced participants, respectively. Study-wide findings and limitations: The 56-69-year group was small, and its depth increase did not reach significance, likely because of low power. Participants were mostly white British, with more females than males. The authors suggested clonal diversity may have been underestimated. The vaccine-associated CD4 TCRs covered the entire spike protein, and the dominant responses fell in regions 160-218 and 743-854. After two AZD1222 doses, spike-specific TCR breadth and depth were significantly higher than at day 0 and than in MenACWY recipients. Reportedly, almost half of the unique spike-specific TCRs recognized epitopes lying outside the regions that are mutated in the B.1.351 and B.1.1.7 variants. Because no day 14 peak-response samples were available, the repertoires could be characterized only after the peak T cell response. Conclusions about previously exposed vaccinees were limited because only six or seven AZD1222 recipients were SARS-CoV-2 seropositive at baseline.

The CDR3 regions of human TCRbeta chains were subjected to immunosequencing. Turning to the authors' computational methods: TCRs in the repertoires were matched against a reference library of SARS-CoV-2-specific TCRs that had been generated with the MIRA antigen-specificity platform. Breadth meant the fraction of unique TCRs that were SARS-CoV-2-associated, whereas depth meant the fraction of total T cells that were SARS-CoV-2-associated. Using the MIRA data, each spike-specific TCR was mapped to the spike region that the TCR reacts to and placed in a CD4 or CD8 class. Log10-transformed breadth and depth values were compared by one-way ANOVA with Sidak's multiple comparisons tests. TCRdb took this table from immuneACCESS and kept in-frame rearrangements with V and J called. Such tables lack part of the clones; where checked against another copy, unresolved V genes explain under half of the gap, and the rest is unexplained. D and trimming were read from the DNA, whereas the V and J calls and clone size are those reported in that table. The sample table lists approximately 200,000 clones, more than 85% of them with a count of one. The ten largest make up 3.4% of the sample.

Taken with the paper, the label for time point translates to: about 28 days (+/-7) after the second vaccine dose. AZD1222 recipients whose second dose came at about 4 weeks and those whose second dose came at about 12 weeks were combined into one group, since spike-specific TCR depth and breadth did not differ between the two schedules. Vaccinee samples came from UK trials COV001 and COV002, including a single-blind randomized controlled phase 2/3 trial of AZD1222 (ChAdOx1 nCoV-19) in healthy adults. Trial participant PBMC samples were collected at day 0 and day 28 after the second dose for TCRbeta chain sequencing. On this clone itself: What antigen it recognizes has not been identified. Per-base quality was not reported, and no clone a single base away is much larger than it.

The material sequenced was peripheral blood, taken 28 days after the second AZD1222 dose. The source of this sequence is an adult who received the AZD1222 COVID-19 vaccine.

The CDR3 amino acid sequence is: CASGGRGLPSGDEQYF. The DNA sequence follows: TGTGCCAGCGGGGGCAGGGGGCTACCTTCCGGAGACGAGCAGTACTTC. The rearranged chain carries TRBV28 and TRBJ2-7; 8 bases in the junction line up with TRBD1. Trimmed from V: 8 bases; trimmed from J: 5 bases; junction bases lacking a gene match: 17. The CDR3 starts with the cysteine, ends with the phenylalanine, and has 16 residues. The DNA shown is the 48-base CDR3, in frame from base 1. The germline V gene sets CDR1 to MDHEN and CDR2 to SYDVKM.